This TCR beta chain stems from a study of control samples from healthy donors and cancer patients. Germline lookup yields CDR1 MNHEY and CDR2 SMNVEV (reference sequence). The length of the CDR3 is 17 residues. Losses at the gene ends were 5 bases for V and 3 bases for J; bases not matched to a gene: 12. Clones were read by immunoSEQ multiplex PCR, and TCRdb kept only the in-frame ones, dropping some. The table shows 150,000 to 200,000 clones, with 75% to 95% occurring only once. The sequenced sample consisted of blood. This receptor was obtained from a woman aged 35 to 49 in good health. The rearrangement joins TRBV27 to TRBJ2-3, with TRBD2 identical over 9 bases. The CDR3 here is CASSPLRGGGGTDTQYF. CDR3 nucleotides: TGTGCCAGCAGTCCCCTCCGTGGCGGGGGGGGAACAGATACGCAGTATTTT.